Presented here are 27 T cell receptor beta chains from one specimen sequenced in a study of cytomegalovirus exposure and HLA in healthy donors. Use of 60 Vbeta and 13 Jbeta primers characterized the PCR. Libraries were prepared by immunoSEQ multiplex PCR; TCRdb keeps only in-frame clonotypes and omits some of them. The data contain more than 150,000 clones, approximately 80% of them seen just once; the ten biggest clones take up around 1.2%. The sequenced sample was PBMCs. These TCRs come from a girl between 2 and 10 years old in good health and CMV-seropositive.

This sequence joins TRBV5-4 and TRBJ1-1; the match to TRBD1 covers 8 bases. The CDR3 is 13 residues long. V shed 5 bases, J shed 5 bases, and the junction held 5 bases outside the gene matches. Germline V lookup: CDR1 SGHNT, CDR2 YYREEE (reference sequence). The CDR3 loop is CASRDRESTEAFF. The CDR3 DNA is TGTGCCAGCAGGGACAGGGAGAGTACTGAAGCTTTCTTT. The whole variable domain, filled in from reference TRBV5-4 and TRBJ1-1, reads ETGVTQSPTHLIKTRGQQVTLRCSSQSGHNTVSWYQQALGQGPQFIFQYYREEENGRGNFPPRFSGLQFPNYSSELNVNALELDDSALYLCASRDRESTEAFFGQGTRLTVV.

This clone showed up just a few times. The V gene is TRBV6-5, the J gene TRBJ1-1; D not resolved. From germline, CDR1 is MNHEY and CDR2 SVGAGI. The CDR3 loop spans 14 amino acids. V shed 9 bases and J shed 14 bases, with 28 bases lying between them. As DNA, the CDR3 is TGTGCCAGTGCCCCCTCGGGAACGGTCGTAAAGTTCTTCTTT. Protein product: CASAPSGTVVKFFF.

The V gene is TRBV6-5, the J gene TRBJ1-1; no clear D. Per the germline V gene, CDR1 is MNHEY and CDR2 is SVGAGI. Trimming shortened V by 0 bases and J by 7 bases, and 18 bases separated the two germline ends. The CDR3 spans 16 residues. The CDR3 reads CASSYSTGRGADEAFF. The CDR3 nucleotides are TGTGCCAGCAGTTACTCCACCGGCCGGGGAGCAGATGAAGCTTTCTTT.

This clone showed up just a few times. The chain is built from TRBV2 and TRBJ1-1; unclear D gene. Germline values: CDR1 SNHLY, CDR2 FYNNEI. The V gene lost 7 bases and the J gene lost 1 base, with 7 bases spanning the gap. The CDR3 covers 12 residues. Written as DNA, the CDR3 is TGTGCCAGCAAGGGAGGGAACACTGAAGCTTTCTTT. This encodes CASKGGNTEAFF.

The CDR3 spells CASSLSGTDYEQYF. CDR3 sequence (DNA): TGTGCCAGCAGCTTAAGCGGGACCGACTACGAGCAGTACTTC. This chain links TRBV28 with TRBJ2-7; 7 positions agree with TRBD2. The CDR3 spans 14 residues. The V gene's germline CDR1 is MDHEN and CDR2 SYDVKM. The V segment lost 6 bases and the J segment 3 bases; nucleotides outside the gene matches: 8.

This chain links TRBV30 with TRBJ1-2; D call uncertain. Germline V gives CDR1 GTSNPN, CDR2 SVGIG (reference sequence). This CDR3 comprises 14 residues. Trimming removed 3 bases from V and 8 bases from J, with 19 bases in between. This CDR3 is CAWRDFGEQQGYTF. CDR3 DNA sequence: TGTGCCTGGAGGGACTTTGGGGAACAGCAAGGCTACACCTTC. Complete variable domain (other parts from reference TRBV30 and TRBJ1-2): SQTIHQWPATLVQPVGSPLSLECTVEGTSNPNLYWYRQAAGRGLQLLFYSVGIGQISSEVPQNLSASRPQDRQFILSSKKLLLSDSGFYLCAWRDFGEQQGYTFGSGTRLTVV.

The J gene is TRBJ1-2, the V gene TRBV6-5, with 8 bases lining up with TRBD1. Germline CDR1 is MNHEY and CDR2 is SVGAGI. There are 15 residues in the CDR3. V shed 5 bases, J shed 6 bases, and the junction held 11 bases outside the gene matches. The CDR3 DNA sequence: TGTGCCAGCAGTCCCAGAGGACAGGGTAAAAATGGCTACACCTTC. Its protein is CASSPRGQGKNGYTF.

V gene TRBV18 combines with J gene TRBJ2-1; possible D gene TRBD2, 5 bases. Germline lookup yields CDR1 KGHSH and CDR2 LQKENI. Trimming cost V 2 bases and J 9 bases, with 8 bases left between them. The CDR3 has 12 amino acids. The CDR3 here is CASSPFRGEQFF. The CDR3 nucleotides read TGTGCCAGCTCACCATTTCGGGGTGAGCAGTTCTTC.

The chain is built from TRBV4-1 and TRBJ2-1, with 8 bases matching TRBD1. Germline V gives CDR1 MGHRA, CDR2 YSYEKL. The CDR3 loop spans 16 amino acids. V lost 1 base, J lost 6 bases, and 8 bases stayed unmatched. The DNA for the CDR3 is TGCGCCAGCAGCCAAGTTAGGACAGGGAGAGGCAATGAGCAGTTCTTC. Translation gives CASSQVRTGRGNEQFF.

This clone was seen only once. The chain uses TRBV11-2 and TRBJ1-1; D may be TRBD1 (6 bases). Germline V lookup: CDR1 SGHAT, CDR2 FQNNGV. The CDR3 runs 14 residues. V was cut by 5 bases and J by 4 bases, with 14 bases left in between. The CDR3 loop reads CASSPNRVGTEAFF. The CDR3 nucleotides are TGTGCCAGCAGCCCTAACAGGGTCGGCACTGAAGCTTTCTTT.

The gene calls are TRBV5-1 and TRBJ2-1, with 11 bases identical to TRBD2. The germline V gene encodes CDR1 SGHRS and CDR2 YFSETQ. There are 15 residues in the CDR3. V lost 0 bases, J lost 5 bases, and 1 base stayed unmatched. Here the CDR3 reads CASSLELAGDNEQFF. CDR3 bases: TGCGCCAGCAGCTTGGAACTAGCGGGAGACAATGAGCAGTTCTTC.

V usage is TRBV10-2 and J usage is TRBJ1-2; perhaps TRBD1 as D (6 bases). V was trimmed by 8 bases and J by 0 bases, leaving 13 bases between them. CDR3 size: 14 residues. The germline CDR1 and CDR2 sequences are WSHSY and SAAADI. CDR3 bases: TGCGCCAGCGGACGGGACACCGCTAACTATGGCTACACCTTC. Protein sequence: CASGRDTANYGYTF.

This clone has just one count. Here the CDR3 DNA reads TGTGCCAGCAGCCCGGTGAACAGGGCTGACACTGAAGCTTTCTTT. Translation gives CASSPVNRADTEAFF. The rearrangement uses TRBV5-8 and TRBJ1-1; D perhaps matches TRBD1 (6 bases). Germline loops: CDR1 SGHTS, CDR2 YDEGEE. The CDR3 is 15 residues long. The ends were cut back, 4 bases at V and 3 bases at J, with 16 bases in the middle. Full variable domain (rest looked up from reference TRBV5-8 and TRBJ1-1): EAGVTQSPTHLIKTRGQQATLRCSPISGHTSVYWYQQALGLGLQFLLWYDEGEERNRGNFPPRFSGRQFPNYSSELNVNALELEDSALYLCASSPVNRADTEAFFGQGTRLTVV.

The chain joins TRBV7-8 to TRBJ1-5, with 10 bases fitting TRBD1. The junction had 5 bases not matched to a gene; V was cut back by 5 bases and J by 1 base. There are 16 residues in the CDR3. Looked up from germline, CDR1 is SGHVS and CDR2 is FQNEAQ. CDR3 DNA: TGTGCCAGCAGCAGAAAGGGACAGGGGAGCAATCAGCCCCAGCATTTT. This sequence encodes CASSRKGQGSNQPQHF.

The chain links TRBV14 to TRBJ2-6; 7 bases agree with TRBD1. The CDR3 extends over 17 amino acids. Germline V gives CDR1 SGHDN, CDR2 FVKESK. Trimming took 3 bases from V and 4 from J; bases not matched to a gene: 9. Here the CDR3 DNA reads TGTGCCAGCAGCCAGAGCAGGGGGTTATCGGGGGCCAACGTCCTGACTTTC. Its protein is CASSQSRGLSGANVLTF.

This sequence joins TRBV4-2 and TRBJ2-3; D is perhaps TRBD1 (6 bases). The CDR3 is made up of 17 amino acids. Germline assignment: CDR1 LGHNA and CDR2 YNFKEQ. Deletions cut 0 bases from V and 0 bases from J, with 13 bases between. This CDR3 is CASSQDRAGDSTDTQYF. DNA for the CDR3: TGTGCCAGCAGCCAAGATCGGGCAGGGGACAGCACAGATACGCAGTATTTT.

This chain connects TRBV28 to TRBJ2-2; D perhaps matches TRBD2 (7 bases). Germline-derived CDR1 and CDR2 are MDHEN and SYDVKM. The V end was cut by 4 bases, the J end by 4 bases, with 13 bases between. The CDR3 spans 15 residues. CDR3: CASSWGGASTGELFF. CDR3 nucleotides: TGTGCCAGCAGTTGGGGGGGCGCAAGCACCGGGGAGCTGTTTTTT.

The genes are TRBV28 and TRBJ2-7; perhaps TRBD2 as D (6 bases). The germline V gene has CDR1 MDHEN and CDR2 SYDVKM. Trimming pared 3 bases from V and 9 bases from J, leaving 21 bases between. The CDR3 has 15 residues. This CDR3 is CASSFLGPGTPRQYF. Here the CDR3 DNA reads TGTGCCAGCAGTTTTCTGGGGCCCGGGACTCCCCGGCAGTACTTC. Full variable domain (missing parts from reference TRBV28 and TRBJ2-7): DVKVTQSSRYLVKRTGEKVFLECVQDMDHENMFWYRQDPGLGLRLIYFSYDVKMKEKGDIPEGYSVSREKKERFSLILESASTNQTSMYLCASSFLGPGTPRQYFGPGTRLTVT.

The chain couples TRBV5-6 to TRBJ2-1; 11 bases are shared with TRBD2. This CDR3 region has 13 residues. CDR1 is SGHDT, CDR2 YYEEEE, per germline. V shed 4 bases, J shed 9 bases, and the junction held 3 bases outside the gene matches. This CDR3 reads CASSRGLAGEQFF. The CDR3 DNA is TGTGCCAGCAGCCGCGGACTAGCGGGTGAGCAGTTCTTC. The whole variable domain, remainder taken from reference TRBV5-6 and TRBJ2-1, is DAGVTQSPTHLIKTRGQQVTLRCSPKSGHDTVSWYQQALGQGPQFIFQYYEEEERQRGNFPDRFSGHQFPNYSSELNVNALLLGDSALYLCASSRGLAGEQFFGPGTRLTVL.

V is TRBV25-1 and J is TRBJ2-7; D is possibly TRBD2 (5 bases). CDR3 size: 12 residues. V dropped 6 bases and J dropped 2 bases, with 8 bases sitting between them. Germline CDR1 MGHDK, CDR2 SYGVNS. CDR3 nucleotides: TGTGCCAGCAGCGACGGGGCCTACGAGCAGTACTTC. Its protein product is CASSDGAYEQYF.

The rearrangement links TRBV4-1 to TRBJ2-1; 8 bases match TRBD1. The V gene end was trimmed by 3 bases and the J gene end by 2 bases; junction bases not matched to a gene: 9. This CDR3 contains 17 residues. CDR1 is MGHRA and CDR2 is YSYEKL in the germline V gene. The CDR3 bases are TGCGCCAGCAGCCATAACCAGGGGGCAGACGCCTACAATGAGCAGTTCTTC. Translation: CASSHNQGADAYNEQFF.

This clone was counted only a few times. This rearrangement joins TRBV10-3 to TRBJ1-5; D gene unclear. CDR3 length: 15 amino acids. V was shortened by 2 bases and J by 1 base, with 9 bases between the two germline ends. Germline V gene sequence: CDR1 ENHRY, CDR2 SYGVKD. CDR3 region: CAISEVSGSNQPQHF. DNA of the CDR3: TGTGCCATCAGTGAGGTCTCGGGAAGCAATCAGCCCCAGCATTTT.

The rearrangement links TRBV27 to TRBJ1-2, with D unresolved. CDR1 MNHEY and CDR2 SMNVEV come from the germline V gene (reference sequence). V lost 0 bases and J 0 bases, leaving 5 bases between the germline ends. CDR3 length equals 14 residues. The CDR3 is CASSLSGANYGYTF. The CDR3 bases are TGTGCCAGCAGTTTATCAGGAGCTAACTATGGCTACACCTTC.

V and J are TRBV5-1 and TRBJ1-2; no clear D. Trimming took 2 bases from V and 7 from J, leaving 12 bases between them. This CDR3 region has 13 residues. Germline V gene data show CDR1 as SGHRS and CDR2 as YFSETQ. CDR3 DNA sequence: TGCGCCAGCAGCTTCCCGGCTCTAGGTGGCTACACCTTC. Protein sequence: CASSFPALGGYTF.

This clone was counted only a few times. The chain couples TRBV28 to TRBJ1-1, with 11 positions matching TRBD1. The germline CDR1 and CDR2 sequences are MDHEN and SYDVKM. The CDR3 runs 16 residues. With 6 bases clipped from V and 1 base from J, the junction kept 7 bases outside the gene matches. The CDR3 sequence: CASRRTGGFENTEAFF. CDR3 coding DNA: TGTGCCAGCAGGAGGACAGGGGGCTTTGAGAACACTGAAGCTTTCTTT.

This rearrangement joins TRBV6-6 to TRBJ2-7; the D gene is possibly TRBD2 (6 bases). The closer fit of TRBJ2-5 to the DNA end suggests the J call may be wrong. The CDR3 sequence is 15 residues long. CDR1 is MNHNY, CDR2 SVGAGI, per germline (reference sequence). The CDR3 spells CASSYLGGGQETQYF. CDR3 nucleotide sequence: TGTGCCAGCAGTTACTTGGGGGGAGGACAAGAGACCCAGTACTTC.

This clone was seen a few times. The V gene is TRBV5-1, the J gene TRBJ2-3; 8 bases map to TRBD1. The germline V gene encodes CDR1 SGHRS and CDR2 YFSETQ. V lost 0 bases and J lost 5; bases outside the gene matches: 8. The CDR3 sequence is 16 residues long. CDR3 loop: CASSLGTGTDEDTQYF. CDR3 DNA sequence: TGCGCCAGCAGCTTGGGGACAGGGACAGATGAAGATACGCAGTATTTT.